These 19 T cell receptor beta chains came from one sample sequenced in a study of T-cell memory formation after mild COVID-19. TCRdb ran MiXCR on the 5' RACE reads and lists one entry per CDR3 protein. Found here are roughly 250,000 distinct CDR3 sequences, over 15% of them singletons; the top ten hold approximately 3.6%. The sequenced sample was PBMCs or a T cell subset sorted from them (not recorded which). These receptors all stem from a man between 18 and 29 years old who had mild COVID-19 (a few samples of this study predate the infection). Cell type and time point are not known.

The CDR3 nucleotides read TGTGCCAGCAGCTATGACCCTACGGACTATGGCTACACCTTC. It translates to CASSYDPTDYGYTF. The chain uses TRBV12-3 or TRBV12-4 and TRBJ1-2, with no clear D. V was trimmed by 6 bases and J by 3 bases, leaving 14 bases between them. The CDR3 covers 14 residues.

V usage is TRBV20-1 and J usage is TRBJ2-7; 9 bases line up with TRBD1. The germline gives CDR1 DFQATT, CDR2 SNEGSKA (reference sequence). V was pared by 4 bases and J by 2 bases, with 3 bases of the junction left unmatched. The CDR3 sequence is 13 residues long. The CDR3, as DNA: TGCAGTGCTAATGACAGGGGGACCTACGAGCAGTACGTC. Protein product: CSANDRGTYEQYV.

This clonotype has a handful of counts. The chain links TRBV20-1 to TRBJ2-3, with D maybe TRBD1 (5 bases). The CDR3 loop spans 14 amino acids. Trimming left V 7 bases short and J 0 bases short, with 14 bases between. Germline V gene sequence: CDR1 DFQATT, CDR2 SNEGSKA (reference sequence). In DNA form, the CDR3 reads TGCAGTGGTACCTCCAAGGGGAGCACAGATACGCAGTATTTT. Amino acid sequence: CSGTSKGSTDTQYF.

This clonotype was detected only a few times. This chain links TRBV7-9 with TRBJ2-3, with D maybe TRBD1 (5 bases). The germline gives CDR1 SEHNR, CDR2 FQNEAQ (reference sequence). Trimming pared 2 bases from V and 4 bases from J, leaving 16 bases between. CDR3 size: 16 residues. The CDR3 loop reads CASSLSVQGSADTQYF. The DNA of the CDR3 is TGTGCCAGCAGCTTATCCGTTCAGGGTTCGGCAGATACGCAGTATTTT.

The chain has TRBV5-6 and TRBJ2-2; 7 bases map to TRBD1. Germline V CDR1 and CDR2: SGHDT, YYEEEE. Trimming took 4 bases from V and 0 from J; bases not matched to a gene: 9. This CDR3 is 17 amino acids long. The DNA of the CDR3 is TGTGCCAGCAGCCCCAGGACAGGCTATCCGAACACCGGGGAGCTGTTTTTT. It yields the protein CASSPRTGYPNTGELFF.

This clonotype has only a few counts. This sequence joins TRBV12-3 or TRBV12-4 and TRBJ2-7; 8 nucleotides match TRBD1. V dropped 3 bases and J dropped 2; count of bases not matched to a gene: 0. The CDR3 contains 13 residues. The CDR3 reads CASSFRGPYEQYF. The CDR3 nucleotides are TGTGCCAGCAGTTTCAGGGGGCCCTACGAGCAGTACTTC.

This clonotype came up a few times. The DNA for the CDR3 is TGTGCCAGCAGCACACGACAGGGGGATCAGCCCCAGCATTTT. This encodes CASSTRQGDQPQHF. This chain connects TRBV5-6 to TRBJ1-5; the match to TRBD1 covers 9 bases. Trimming removed 4 bases from V and 5 bases from J; junction bases left unmatched: 4. CDR1 is SGHDT and CDR2 is YYEEEE in the germline V gene. The CDR3 length is 14 residues.

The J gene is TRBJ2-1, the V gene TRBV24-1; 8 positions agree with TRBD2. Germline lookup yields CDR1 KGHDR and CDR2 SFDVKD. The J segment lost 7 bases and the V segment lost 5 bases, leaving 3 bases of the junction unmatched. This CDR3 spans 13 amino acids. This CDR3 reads CATSARGDNEQFF. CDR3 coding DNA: TGTGCCACCAGTGCGCGGGGGGATAATGAGCAGTTCTTC.

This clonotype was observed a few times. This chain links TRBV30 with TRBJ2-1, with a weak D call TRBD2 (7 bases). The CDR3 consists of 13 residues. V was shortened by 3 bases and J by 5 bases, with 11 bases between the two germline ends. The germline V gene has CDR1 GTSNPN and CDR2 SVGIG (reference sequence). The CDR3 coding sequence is TGTGCCTGGAGCACAGGGAGGGACAATGAGCAGTTCTTC. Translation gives CAWSTGRDNEQFF.

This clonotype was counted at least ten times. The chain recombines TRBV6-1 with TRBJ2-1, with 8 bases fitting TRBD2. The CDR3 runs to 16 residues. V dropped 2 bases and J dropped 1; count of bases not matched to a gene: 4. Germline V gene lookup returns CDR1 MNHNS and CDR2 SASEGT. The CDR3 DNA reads TGTGCCAGCAGTGAACCCCGCGGGGGGTCCTACAATGAGCAGTTCTTC. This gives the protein CASSEPRGGSYNEQFF.

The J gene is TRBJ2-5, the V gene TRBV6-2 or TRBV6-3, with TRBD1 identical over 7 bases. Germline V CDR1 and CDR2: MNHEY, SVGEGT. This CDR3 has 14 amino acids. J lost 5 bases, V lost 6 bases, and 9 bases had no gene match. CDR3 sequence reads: CASRIRGPGETQYF. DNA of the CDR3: TGTGCCAGCAGAATAAGGGGGCCTGGGGAGACCCAGTACTTC.

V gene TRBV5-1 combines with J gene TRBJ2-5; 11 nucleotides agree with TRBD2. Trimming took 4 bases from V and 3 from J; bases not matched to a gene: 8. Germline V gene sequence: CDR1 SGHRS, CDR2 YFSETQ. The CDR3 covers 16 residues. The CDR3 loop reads CASSVFLAGGEETQYF. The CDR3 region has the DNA TGCGCCAGCAGCGTTTTTTTAGCGGGGGGGGAAGAGACCCAGTACTTC.

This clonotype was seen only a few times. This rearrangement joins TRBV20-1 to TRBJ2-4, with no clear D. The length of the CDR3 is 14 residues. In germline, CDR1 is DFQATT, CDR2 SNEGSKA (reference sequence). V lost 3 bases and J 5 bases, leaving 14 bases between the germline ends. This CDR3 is CSARDPRIQNIQYF. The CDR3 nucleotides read TGCAGTGCTAGGGACCCCAGAATCCAAAACATTCAGTACTTC.

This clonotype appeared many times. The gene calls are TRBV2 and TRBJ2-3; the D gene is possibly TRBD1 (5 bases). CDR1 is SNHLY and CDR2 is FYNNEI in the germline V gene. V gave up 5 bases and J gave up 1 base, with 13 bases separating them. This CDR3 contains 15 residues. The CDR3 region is CASSSRQWGTDTQYF. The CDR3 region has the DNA TGTGCCAGCAGTTCACGACAGTGGGGCACAGATACGCAGTATTTT. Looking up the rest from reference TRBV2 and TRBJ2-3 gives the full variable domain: EPEVTQTPSHQVTQMGQEVILRCVPISNHLYFYWYRQILGQKVEFLVSFYNNEISEKSEIFDDQFSVERPDGSNFTLKIRSTKLEDSAMYFCASSSRQWGTDTQYFGPGTRLTVL.

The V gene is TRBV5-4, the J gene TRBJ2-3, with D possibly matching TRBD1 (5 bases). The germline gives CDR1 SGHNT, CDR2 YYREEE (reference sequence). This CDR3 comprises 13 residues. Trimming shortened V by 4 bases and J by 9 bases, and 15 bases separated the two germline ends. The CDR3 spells CASSTTTGPTQYF. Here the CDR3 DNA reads TGTGCCAGCAGCACGACCACAGGACCCACGCAGTATTTT.

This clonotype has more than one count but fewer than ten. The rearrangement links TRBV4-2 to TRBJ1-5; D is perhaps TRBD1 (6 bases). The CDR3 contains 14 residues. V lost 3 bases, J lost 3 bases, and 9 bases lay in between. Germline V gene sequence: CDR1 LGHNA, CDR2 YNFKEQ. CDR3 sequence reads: CASSHQGSNQPQHF. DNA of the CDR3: TGTGCCAGCAGCCACCAGGGGTCCAATCAGCCCCAGCATTTT.

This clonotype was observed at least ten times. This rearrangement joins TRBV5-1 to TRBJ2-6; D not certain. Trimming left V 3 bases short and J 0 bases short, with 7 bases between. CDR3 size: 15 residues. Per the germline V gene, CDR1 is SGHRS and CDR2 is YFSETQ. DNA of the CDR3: TGCGCCAGCAGCTCTGCCCCCTCTGGGGCCAACGTCCTGACTTTC. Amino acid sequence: CASSSAPSGANVLTF.

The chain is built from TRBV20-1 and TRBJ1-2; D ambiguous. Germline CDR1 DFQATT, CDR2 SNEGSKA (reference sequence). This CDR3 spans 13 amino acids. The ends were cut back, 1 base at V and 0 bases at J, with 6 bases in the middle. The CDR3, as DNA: TGCAGTGCTAGAGGGGTGGCTAACTATGGCTACACCTTC. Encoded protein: CSARGVANYGYTF.

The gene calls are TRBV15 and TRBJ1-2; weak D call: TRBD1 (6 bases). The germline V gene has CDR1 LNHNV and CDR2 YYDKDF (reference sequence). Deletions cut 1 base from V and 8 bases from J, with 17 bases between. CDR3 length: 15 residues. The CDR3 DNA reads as TGTGCCACCAGCAGAGGGGGGGCTCCTCTCTGGGGCTACACCTTC. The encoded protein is CATSRGGAPLWGYTF. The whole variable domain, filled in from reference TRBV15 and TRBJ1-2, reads DAMVIQNPRYQVTQFGKPVTLSCSQTLNHNVMYWYQQKSSQAPKLLFHYYDKDFNNEADTPDNFQSRRPNTSFCFLDIRSPGLGDTAMYLCATSRGGAPLWGYTFGSGTRLTVV.